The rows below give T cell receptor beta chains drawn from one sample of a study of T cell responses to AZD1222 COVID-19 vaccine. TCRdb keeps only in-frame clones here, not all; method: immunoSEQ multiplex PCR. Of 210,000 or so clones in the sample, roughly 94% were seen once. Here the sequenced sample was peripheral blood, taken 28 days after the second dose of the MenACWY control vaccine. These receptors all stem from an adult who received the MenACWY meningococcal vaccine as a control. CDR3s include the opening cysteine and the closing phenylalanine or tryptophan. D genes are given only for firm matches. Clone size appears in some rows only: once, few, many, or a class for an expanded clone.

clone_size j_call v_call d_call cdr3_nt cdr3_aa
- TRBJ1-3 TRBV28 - TGTGCCAGCAGTTTGGCAAACACACCTAGTGGGTCGGGAAACACCATATATTTT CASSLANTPSGSGNTIYF
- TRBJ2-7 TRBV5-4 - TGTGCCAGCAGCTTACTAGGCTACGAGCAGTACTTC CASSLLGYEQYF
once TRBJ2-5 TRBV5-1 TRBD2 TGCGCCAGCAGCTCGGGACTAGCGGGAGTTGGAGGGACCCAGTACTTC CASSSGLAGVGGTQYF
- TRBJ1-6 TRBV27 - TGTGCCAGCAGTAGAGGGGGGAGTTCACCCCTCCACTTT CASSRGGSSPLHF
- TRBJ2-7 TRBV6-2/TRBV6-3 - TGTGCCAGCAGTCGCCAGTGGCACGAGCAGTACTTC CASSRQWHEQYF
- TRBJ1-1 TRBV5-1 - TGCGCCAGCACCGTCACGGGAGCCGGGACTGAAGCTTTCTTT CASTVTGAGTEAFF
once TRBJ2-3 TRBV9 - TGTGCCAGCAGCGTAGTGGAGGGGCTCACAGATACGCAGTATTTT CASSVVEGLTDTQYF
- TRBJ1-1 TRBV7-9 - TGTGCCAGCAGCCCGTTGTGGGGCACTGAAGCTTTCTTT CASSPLWGTEAFF
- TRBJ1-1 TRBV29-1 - TGCAGCGTTGGGGGGCAGGGGCTGGGGACTGAAGCTTTCTTT CSVGGQGLGTEAFF
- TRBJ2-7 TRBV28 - TGTGCCAGCGGCCAGGGCGAGCAGTACTTC CASGQGEQYF
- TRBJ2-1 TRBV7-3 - TGTGCCAGCAGCCGGACTCCCAGCTCCTACAATGAGCAGTTCTTC CASSRTPSSYNEQFF
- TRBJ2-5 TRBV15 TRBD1 TGTGCCACCACCACTGGACAGGGAGGGACCCAGTACTTC CATTTGQGGTQYF
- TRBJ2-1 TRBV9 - TGTGCCAGCAGCGGCCGGGGCACCGGCCGTGAGCAGTTCTTC CASSGRGTGREQFF
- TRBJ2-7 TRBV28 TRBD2 TGTGCCAGCAGCCCTACAAGCGGGAGGATCATCGAGCAGTACTTC CASSPTSGRIIEQYF
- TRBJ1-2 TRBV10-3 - TGTGCCATCAGTGAGTCGATAACGAGCTGGGGCTACACCTTC CAISESITSWGYTF
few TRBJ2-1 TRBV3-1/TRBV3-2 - TGTGCCAGCAGCCAAGAGAAACAGGGCTACAATGAGCAGTTCTTC CASSQEKQGYNEQFF
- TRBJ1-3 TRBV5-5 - TGTGCCAGCAGCTTGTCGGGAAACACCATATATTTT CASSLSGNTIYF
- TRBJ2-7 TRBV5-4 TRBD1 TGTGCCAGCAGCTCCTCGGGACAGGGTTTCTACGAGCAGTACTTC CASSSSGQGFYEQYF
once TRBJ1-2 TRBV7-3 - TGTGCCAGCAGCTTGGACGGGGGAGGACACTATGGCTACACCTTC CASSLDGGGHYGYTF
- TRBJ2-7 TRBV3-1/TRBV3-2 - TGTGCCAGCAGCTTCCCCCCGGGGTACGAGCAGTACTTC CASSFPPGYEQYF
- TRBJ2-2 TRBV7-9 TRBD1 TGTGCCAGCAGCGCCCGGGACAGGGACACCGGGGAGCTGTTTTTT CASSARDRDTGELFF
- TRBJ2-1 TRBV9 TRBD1 TGTGCCAGCAGCCCTAGGCAGGGGGCTACCTTTTGGAATGAGCAGTTCTTC CASSPRQGATFWNEQFF
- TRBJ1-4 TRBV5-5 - TGTGCCAGCAGATCTTTGGAAAAACTGTTTTTT CASRSLEKLFF
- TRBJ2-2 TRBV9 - TGTGCCAGCAGCACCACCGGGGAGCTGTTTTTT CASSTTGELFF
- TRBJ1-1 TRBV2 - TGTGCCAGCCAAGAGACAGGAGCCATGAACACTGAAGCTTTCTTT CASQETGAMNTEAFF
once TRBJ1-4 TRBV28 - TGTGCCAGCAGAGCGGGGGGCCAGGGTGAAAAACTGTTTTTT CASRAGGQGEKLFF
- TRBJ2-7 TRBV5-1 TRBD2 TGCGCCAGCAGCTCCCGGGGTAGCGGGAGTGGCGAGCAGTACTTC CASSSRGSGSGEQYF
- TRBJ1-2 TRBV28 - TGTGCCAGCAGTTTAGGGCAAAACTATGGCTACACCTTC CASSLGQNYGYTF
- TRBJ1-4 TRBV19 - TGTGCCAGTAGGTTACAAGGAGGAACTAATGAAAAACTGTTTTTT CASRLQGGTNEKLFF
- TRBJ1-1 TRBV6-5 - TGTGCCAGCAGTTACTCTCAGGGGAACACTGAAGCTTTCTTT CASSYSQGNTEAFF
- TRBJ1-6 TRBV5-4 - TGTGCCAGCAGCCCCGGGGGGTCCTATAATTCACCCCTCCACTTT CASSPGGSYNSPLHF
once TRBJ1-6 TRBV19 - TGTGCCAGTACTGGGTCCTATAATTCACCCCTCCACTTT CASTGSYNSPLHF
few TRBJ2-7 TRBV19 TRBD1 TGTGCCAGTAGTCCACGGACAGGGGGCCACGAGCAGTACTTC CASSPRTGGHEQYF
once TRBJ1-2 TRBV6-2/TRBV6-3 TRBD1 TGTGCCAGCAGCCCTACGACGGGACAGGGGTACTATGGCTACACCTTC CASSPTTGQGYYGYTF
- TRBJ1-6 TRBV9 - TGTGCCAGCAGCGTAGGTACAAATAATTCACCCCTCCACTTT CASSVGTNNSPLHF
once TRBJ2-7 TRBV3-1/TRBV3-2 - TGTGCCAGCAGCCAAGCCAGGAACTCCTACGAGCAGTACTTC CASSQARNSYEQYF
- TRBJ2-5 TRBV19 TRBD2 TGTGCCAGTAGTATAAGGACTAGCGGGAGGGCCGGCGAGACCCAGTACTTC CASSIRTSGRAGETQYF
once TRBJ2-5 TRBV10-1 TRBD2 TGCGCCAGCAGTGTTGATAGCGGGAGGCGGGAGACCCAGTACTTC CASSVDSGRRETQYF
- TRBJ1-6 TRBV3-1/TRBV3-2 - TGTGCCAGCAGCCAAGGTACACAGAATTCACCCCTCCACTTT CASSQGTQNSPLHF
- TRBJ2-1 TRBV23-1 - TGCGCCAGCAGTCATACGTTCTTC CASSHTFF
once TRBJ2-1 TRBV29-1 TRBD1 TGCAGCGTCGGTACCGGGACAGGGGCCCCTTACAATGAGCAGTTCTTC CSVGTGTGAPYNEQFF
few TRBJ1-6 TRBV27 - TGTGCCAGCAGCCTCCGGGGCTCACCCCTCCACTTT CASSLRGSPLHF
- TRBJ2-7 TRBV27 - TGTGCCAGCAGTCTCGGCATACCCTACGAGCAGTACTTC CASSLGIPYEQYF
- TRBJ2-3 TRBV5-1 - TGCGCCAGCAGCTTGGAAATCCCTGGGGGCACAGATACGCAGTATTTT CASSLEIPGGTDTQYF
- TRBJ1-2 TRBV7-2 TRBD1 TGTGCCAGCAGCTTACGGACAGGGCCTGGGGGCTACACCTTC CASSLRTGPGGYTF
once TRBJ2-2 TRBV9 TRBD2 TGTGCCAGCAATGGCGGGGGAAACACCGGGGAGCTGTTTTTT CASNGGGNTGELFF
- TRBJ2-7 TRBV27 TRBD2 TGTGCCAGCAGTCCGGGGGGGACCTCCTACGAGCAGTACTTC CASSPGGTSYEQYF
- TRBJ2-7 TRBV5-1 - TGCGCCAGCAGCTTAGGTCAGGGGGGGAACGAGCAGTACTTC CASSLGQGGNEQYF
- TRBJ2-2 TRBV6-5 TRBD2 TGTGCCAACTGGGACTATAACACCGGGGAGCTGTTTTTT CANWDYNTGELFF
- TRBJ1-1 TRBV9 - TGTGCCAGCAGCGTATTCGGGACCATGAACACTGAAGCTTTCTTT CASSVFGTMNTEAFF
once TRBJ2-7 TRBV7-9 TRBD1 TGTGCCAGCAGCTACGCTAAGGGGGCGAGGTACGAGCAGTACTTC CASSYAKGARYEQYF
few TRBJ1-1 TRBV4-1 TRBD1 TGCGCCAGCAGCCAAGCTTACAGGGGGAAAGCTTTCTTT CASSQAYRGKAFF
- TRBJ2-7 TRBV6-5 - TGTGCCAGCAGTTTTCTCGCGGAGGGCGAGCAGTACTTC CASSFLAEGEQYF
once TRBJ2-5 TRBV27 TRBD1 TGTGCCAGCAGCCGTACAGGGGGAGGTGAGACCCAGTACTTC CASSRTGGGETQYF
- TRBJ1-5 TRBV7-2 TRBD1 TGTGCCAGCAGCGTCGGGACAGGAACATATCAGCCCCAGCATTTT CASSVGTGTYQPQHF
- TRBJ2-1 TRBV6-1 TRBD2 TGTGCCAGCAGTGAAGCCCCGGGACTAGCGGGGGGCAAACCCTACAATGAGCAGTTCTTC CASSEAPGLAGGKPYNEQFF
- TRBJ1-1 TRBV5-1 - TGCGCCAGCAGTTTGGACGGTGGGAACACTGAAGCTTTCTTT CASSLDGGNTEAFF
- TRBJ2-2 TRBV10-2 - TGCGCCAGCAGTGAGTCTCAAGGGGCAGGGACTACCGGGGAGCTGTTTTTT CASSESQGAGTTGELFF